This T cell receptor (beta chain) was sequenced during a study of blood T cell repertoires in COVID-19. From germline, CDR1 is SGHNT and CDR2 YYREEE (reference sequence). CDR3 size: 17 residues. With 4 bases clipped from V and 4 bases from J, the junction kept 11 bases outside the gene matches. Repertoires were generated with immunoSEQ multiplex PCR, while TCRdb's copy carries only in-frame clones and drops some. The sample yields 110,000 or so clones, about 85% seen once. Sequencing input: peripheral blood. The rearrangement links TRBV5-4 to TRBJ1-2; 12 bases match TRBD1. This sequence originates from a middle-aged man with acute or convalescent COVID-19. CDR3 amino acids: CASSPTGTGGGGYGYTF. The CDR3 DNA is TGTGCCAGCAGCCCTACCGGGACAGGGGGCGGGGGCTATGGCTACACCTTC.